A selection of T cell receptor beta chains follows, all from one sample in a study of T-cell reconstitution after alpha-beta-depleted transplantation in children. From the PCR reads, TCRdb called clonotypes with MiXCR, one entry per CDR3 protein. The repertoire includes fewer than 350,000 distinct CDR3 sequences, roughly 11% of them detected once, and around a quarter sits in the top ten. This material consisted of peripheral blood, taken 180 days after TCRalphabeta/CD19-depleted stem cell transplant. Every receptor here comes from a male patient aged 2-10 years who had a stem cell transplant for chronic granulomatous disease, so the T cells may come from the graft donor. CDR3s include the opening cysteine and the closing phenylalanine or tryptophan. Each record gives: D gene, V gene, clone size, J gene, CDR3 DNA, CDR3 protein. D genes are given only for firm matches. Clone size appears in some rows only: once, few, many, or a class for an expanded clone.

D: .; V: TRBV27; size: many; J: TRBJ2-5; DNA: TGTGCCAGCAGTTTATACAGGACTTCGACCCAGTACTTC; CDR3: CASSLYRTSTQYF
D: .; V: TRBV6-2/TRBV6-3; size: many; J: TRBJ2-7; DNA: TGTGCCAGCAGTTTAGGAGGGACACTTACCTACGAGCAGTACTTC; CDR3: CASSLGGTLTYEQYF
D: .; V: TRBV19; size: many; J: TRBJ2-7; DNA: TGTGCCAGTAGGGTCCACTACGAGCAGTACTTC; CDR3: CASRVHYEQYF
D: TRBD2; V: TRBV15; size: .; J: TRBJ2-2; DNA: TGTGCCACCAGCACACCGCAAGCGGGGGGGAACACCGGGGAGCTGTTTTTT; CDR3: CATSTPQAGGNTGELFF
D: .; V: TRBV29-1; size: many; J: TRBJ2-1; DNA: TGCAGCGTTTTGGAACTAGCACTCAATGAGCAGTTCTTC; CDR3: CSVLELALNEQFF
D: .; V: TRBV6-2/TRBV6-3; size: few; J: TRBJ2-2; DNA: TGTGCCAGCAGTTGGGACCAACGTCGAGGGGAGCTGTTTTTT; CDR3: CASSWDQRRGELFF
D: .; V: TRBV5-1; size: many; J: TRBJ2-5; DNA: TGCGCCAGCAGCTTGGCAATCGGGACGTCAGAGACCCAGTACTTC; CDR3: CASSLAIGTSETQYF
D: TRBD2; V: TRBV12-3/TRBV12-4; size: many; J: TRBJ2-1; DNA: TGTGCCAGCAGGAAGCGGGAGGGCCTGCCTGAGCAGTTCTTC; CDR3: CASRKREGLPEQFF
D: .; V: TRBV12-3/TRBV12-4; size: many; J: TRBJ1-5; DNA: TGTGCCAGCAGATTTGGGGATTTT; CDR3: CASRFGDF
D: .; V: TRBV20-1; size: many; J: TRBJ2-1; DNA: TGCAGTGCTAGAGTCCAGGGTCCTCAATTCTTC; CDR3: CSARVQGPQFF
D: TRBD2; V: TRBV27; size: many; J: TRBJ2-1; DNA: TGTGCCAGCAGTTTATTTAGACCTGGAGCGGGAGGTCCCAACTACAATGAGCAGTTCTTC; CDR3: CASSLFRPGAGGPNYNEQFF
D: TRBD2; V: TRBV7-2; size: .; J: TRBJ2-7; DNA: TGTGCCAGCAGCAACCCGGGACTAGCGACGTTC; CDR3: CASSNPGLATF
D: .; V: TRBV7-2; size: many; J: TRBJ1-5; DNA: TGTGCCAGCAGCCCGCGTCGCTCACCCGTGCCCCAGCATTTT; CDR3: CASSPRRSPVPQHF
D: .; V: TRBV28; size: many; J: TRBJ2-7; DNA: TGTGCCAGCAGTTCCGTGGACGAGCAGTACTTC; CDR3: CASSSVDEQYF
D: .; V: TRBV6-1; size: .; J: TRBJ2-3; DNA: TGTGCCAACAGTGTGTCAGATACGCAGTATTTT; CDR3: CANSVSDTQYF
D: TRBD2; V: TRBV7-2; size: few; J: TRBJ2-2; DNA: TGTGCCAGCAGCTTGAGACTAGCCCTTTACACCGGGGAGCTGTTTTTT; CDR3: CASSLRLALYTGELFF
D: TRBD2; V: TRBV5-4; size: few; J: TRBJ2-7; DNA: TGTGCCAGCAGCCCCTTCGGACTAGCGGTCTATGAGCAGTACTTC; CDR3: CASSPFGLAVYEQYF
D: TRBD2; V: TRBV14; size: few; J: TRBJ2-1; DNA: TGTGCCAGCAGCCAAGATCCCGGACTAGCGGGGGGCAATGAGCAGTTCTTC; CDR3: CASSQDPGLAGGNEQFF
D: TRBD2; V: TRBV11-1; size: .; J: TRBJ2-3; DNA: TGTGCCAGCAGCCTAAAGTGGGAACGGGGGGAGCAGGCAGATACGCAGTATTTT; CDR3: CASSLKWERGEQADTQYF
D: .; V: TRBV5-1; size: many; J: TRBJ2-3; DNA: TGCGCCAGCAGCTCCCCCCGACTCACAGATACGCAGTATTTT; CDR3: CASSSPRLTDTQYF
D: .; V: TRBV20-1; size: many; J: TRBJ2-5; DNA: TGCAGCACTACGGAGGGATGGTTGCAAGAGACCCAGTACTTC; CDR3: CSTTEGWLQETQYF
D: .; V: TRBV29-1; size: many; J: TRBJ2-1; DNA: TGCAGCGTTGAAGAGGGTGATTCCTACAATGAGCAGTTCTTC; CDR3: CSVEEGDSYNEQFF
D: .; V: TRBV12-3/TRBV12-4; size: many; J: TRBJ1-5; DNA: TGTGCCAGCAGTTTTACAAGCAATCAGCCCCAGCATTTT; CDR3: CASSFTSNQPQHF
D: TRBD1; V: TRBV30; size: .; J: TRBJ1-5; DNA: TGTGCCTGGACAGGGGGCTCGGGTCAGCCCCAGCATTTT; CDR3: CAWTGGSGQPQHF
D: .; V: TRBV11-2; size: few; J: TRBJ2-1; DNA: TGTGCCAGCAGCACACTAAGGGGGAGGGCCGGAAATGAGCAGTTCTTC; CDR3: CASSTLRGRAGNEQFF
D: .; V: TRBV12-3/TRBV12-4; size: .; J: TRBJ2-3; DNA: TGTGCCAGCAGGTCAAAAATCCTCGATACGCAGTATTTT; CDR3: CASRSKILDTQYF
D: .; V: TRBV7-9; size: many; J: TRBJ2-6; DNA: TGTGCCAGCAGCCCCCCGGTTGGGGCCAACGTCCTGACTTTC; CDR3: CASSPPVGANVLTF
D: TRBD2; V: TRBV29-1; size: many; J: TRBJ2-1; DNA: TGCAGCGTTTCTAGCGGATCCTACAATGAGCAGTTCTTC; CDR3: CSVSSGSYNEQFF
D: TRBD2; V: TRBV7-9; size: .; J: TRBJ2-1; DNA: TGTGCCAGCAGCCCCGGGACTAGCGGGATAGAGGAGCAGTTCTTC; CDR3: CASSPGTSGIEEQFF
D: .; V: TRBV20-1; size: many; J: TRBJ1-2; DNA: TGCAGTGCTCCCCCGGGGGGCGTTGGCTACACCTTC; CDR3: CSAPPGGVGYTF
D: .; V: TRBV5-4; size: few; J: TRBJ2-5; DNA: TGTGCCAGCAGCTTGGAAGTGGAAGAGACCCAGTACTTC; CDR3: CASSLEVEETQYF
D: .; V: TRBV29-1; size: many; J: TRBJ1-3; DNA: TGCAGCGTGAGACAGGCTTCTGGAAACACCATATATTTT; CDR3: CSVRQASGNTIYF
D: .; V: TRBV5-1; size: many; J: TRBJ2-1; DNA: TGCGCCAGCAGCTTTAGGGGGCCGGGGGATGAGCAGTTCTTC; CDR3: CASSFRGPGDEQFF
D: .; V: TRBV7-3; size: many; J: TRBJ2-7; DNA: TGTGCCAGCAGCCATAGACCGTACGAGCAGTACTTC; CDR3: CASSHRPYEQYF
D: TRBD1; V: TRBV7-2; size: many; J: TRBJ2-3; DNA: TGTGCCAGCAGCCCGGACAGGGGGAGGGCAGATACGCAGTATTTT; CDR3: CASSPDRGRADTQYF
D: .; V: TRBV20-1; size: many; J: TRBJ2-3; DNA: TGCAGTGCTAGCGGGCGGGGAGACACAGATACGCAGTATTTT; CDR3: CSASGRGDTDTQYF
D: .; V: TRBV28; size: few; J: TRBJ2-1; DNA: TGTGCCAGCAGCTCCGGGACCGGGGGCTGGCGGAGTTACAATGAGCAGTTCTTC; CDR3: CASSSGTGGWRSYNEQFF